The clone carrying this T cell receptor (beta chain) was found many times. The CDR3 length is 17 residues. CDR1 is SGHRS and CDR2 is YFSETQ in the germline V gene. V was cut by 4 bases and J by 5 bases, with 25 bases left in between. The data were obtained in a study of CD8 T cells in ankylosing spondylitis. TCRdb reanalysed the 5' RACE reads using MiXCR and keeps one entry per CDR3 protein. This sample has approximately 130,000 distinct CDR3 sequences, with approximately 9.9% found just once. This sequence was found in a male donor with ankylosing spondylitis or in good health (not recorded which). J is TRBJ2-7 and V is TRBV5-1; D unresolved. Sequenced input: blood, either unsorted or a sorted T cell fraction (not recorded which). CDR3 protein: CASSPKGMGLLGHEQYF. Written as DNA, the CDR3 is TGCGCCAGCAGCCCAAAAGGTATGGGCCTCCTAGGCCACGAGCAGTACTTC.